One TCR beta chain is described in this entry. Its target is not known. The data stem from a study of T cell repertoires in cytomegalovirus infection. Study-wide points: Predominance within the ex vivo response was attributable to HLA-C-restricted CMV-specific TCR beta clonotypes.

TCRdb fed the reads into MiXCR, producing one record per CDR3 protein. The data hold approximately 250,000 distinct CDR3 sequences, with approximately 13% observed a single time. V gave up 2 bases and J gave up 1 base, with 5 bases separating them. The V gene's germline CDR1 is MGHDK and CDR2 SYGVNS. The CDR3 spans 13 residues. The sequencing input was PBMCs. The receptor's source is a human donor in good health (CMV status not recorded). Some clones in this sample may be carry-over from other donors' samples. The chain uses TRBV25-1 and TRBJ1-1; D call uncertain. The CDR3 reads CASSERSNTEAFF. The DNA of the CDR3 is TGTGCCAGCAGTGAACGGTCGAACACTGAAGCTTTCTTT.